This T cell receptor beta chain was recovered during a study of regulatory T cells in long-lasting Graves disease. Study overall: The antithyroid drugs taken by newly diagnosed Graves' patients had been used for under 3 months. Study conclusions and caveats: Persistent Graves' patients showed reduced TCR diversity versus newly diagnosed patients. Newly diagnosed patients shared 850 to 1,000 public clonotypes; persistent patients shared some 2,700.

This clonotype was found a few times. Its antigen is undetermined. Specified time point: newly diagnosed GD, antithyroid drugs for less than 3 months. After RNA was extracted from PBMCs, the TCR library was made from it. Relying on iRepertoire HTBI primers and Arm-PCR of CDR3 regions, the team built TCR beta libraries. MiXCR, applied by TCRdb to the multiplex PCR reads, yields one record per CDR3 protein. Of around 250,000 distinct CDR3 sequences listed, roughly 21% are singletons. The sequence was obtained from a female donor with Graves disease. Sequencing used peripheral blood mononuclear cells (PBMCs), obtained at new diagnosis, from a patient treated with antithyroid drugs.

The CDR3 nucleotides read TGTGCCAGCAGCCTTGGAGGCGGGGGAATCCAAGAGACCCAGTACTTC. Encoded protein: CASSLGGGGIQETQYF. The chain has TRBV2 and TRBJ2-5; 7 nucleotides line up with TRBD2. The CDR3 covers 16 residues. CDR1 SNHLY and CDR2 FYNNEI come from the germline V gene. After removal of 6 bases from V and 1 base from J, the junction contained 11 bases not matched to a gene.